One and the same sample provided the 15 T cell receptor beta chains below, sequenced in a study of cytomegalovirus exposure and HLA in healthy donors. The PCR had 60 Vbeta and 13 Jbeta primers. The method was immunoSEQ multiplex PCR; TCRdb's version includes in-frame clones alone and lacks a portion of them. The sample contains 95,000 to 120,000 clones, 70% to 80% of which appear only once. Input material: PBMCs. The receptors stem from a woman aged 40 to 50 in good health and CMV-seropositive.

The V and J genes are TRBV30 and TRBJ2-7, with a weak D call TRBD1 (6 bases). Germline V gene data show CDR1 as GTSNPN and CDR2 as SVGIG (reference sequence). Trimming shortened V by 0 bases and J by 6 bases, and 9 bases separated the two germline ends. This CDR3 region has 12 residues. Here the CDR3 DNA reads TGTGCCTGGAGTGTACAGGGTCCCGAGCAGTACTTC. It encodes CAWSVQGPEQYF.

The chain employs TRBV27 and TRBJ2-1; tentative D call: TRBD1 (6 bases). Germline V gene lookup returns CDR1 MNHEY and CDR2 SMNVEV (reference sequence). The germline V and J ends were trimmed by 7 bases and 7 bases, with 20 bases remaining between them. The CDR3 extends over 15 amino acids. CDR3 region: CASKRGFEGVNEQFF. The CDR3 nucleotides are TGTGCCAGCAAAAGGGGGTTCGAAGGGGTAAATGAGCAGTTCTTC.

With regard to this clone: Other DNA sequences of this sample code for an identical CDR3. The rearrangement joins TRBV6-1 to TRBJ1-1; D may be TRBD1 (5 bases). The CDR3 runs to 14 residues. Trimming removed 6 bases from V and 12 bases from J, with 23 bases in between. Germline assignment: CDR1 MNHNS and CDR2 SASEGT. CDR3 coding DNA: TGTGCCAGCAGGATACCCGGGGGGATTGGGGAGTCTTTCTTT. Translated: CASRIPGGIGESFF.

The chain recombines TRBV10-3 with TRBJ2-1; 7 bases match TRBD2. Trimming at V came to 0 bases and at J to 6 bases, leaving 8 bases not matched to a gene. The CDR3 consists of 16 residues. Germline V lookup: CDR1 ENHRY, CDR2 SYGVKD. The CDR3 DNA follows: TGTGCCATCAGTGAGTCTGGTGGCCGGGGGGTCAATGAGCAGTTCTTC. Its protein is CAISESGGRGVNEQFF.

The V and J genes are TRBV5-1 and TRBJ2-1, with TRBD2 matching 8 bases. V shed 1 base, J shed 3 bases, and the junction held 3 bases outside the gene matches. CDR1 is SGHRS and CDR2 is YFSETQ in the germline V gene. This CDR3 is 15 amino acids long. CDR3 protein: CASSLYGGGYNEQFF. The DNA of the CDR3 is TGCGCCAGCAGCTTGTACGGGGGGGGCTACAATGAGCAGTTCTTC. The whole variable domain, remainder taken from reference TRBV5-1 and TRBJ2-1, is KAGVTQTPRYLIKTRGQQVTLSCSPISGHRSVSWYQQTPGQGLQFLFEYFSETQRNKGNFPGRFSGRQFSNSRSEMNVSTLELGDSALYLCASSLYGGGYNEQFFGPGTRLTVL.

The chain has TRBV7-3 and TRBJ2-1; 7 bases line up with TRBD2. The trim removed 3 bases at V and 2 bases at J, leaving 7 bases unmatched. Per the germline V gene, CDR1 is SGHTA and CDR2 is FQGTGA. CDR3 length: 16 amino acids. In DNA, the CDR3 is TGTGCCAGCAGCTTGGTCGGCGGGACTACCTACAATGAGCAGTTCTTC. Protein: CASSLVGGTTYNEQFF.

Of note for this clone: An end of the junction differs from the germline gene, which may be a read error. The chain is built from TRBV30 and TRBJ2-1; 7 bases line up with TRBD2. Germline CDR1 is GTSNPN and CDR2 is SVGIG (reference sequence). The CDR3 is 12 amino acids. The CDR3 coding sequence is TGCTCCTCTAGCGGCCGGAGGAATGAGCAGTTCTTC. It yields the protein CSSSGRRNEQFF.

The CDR3 reads CASSFTLRTGATYEQYF. CDR3 in DNA: TGTGCCAGCAGCTTTACCCTCCGGACAGGGGCCACCTACGAGCAGTACTTC. The chain has TRBV11-3 and TRBJ2-5; TRBD1 aligns across 9 bases. The end of the DNA aligns better with TRBJ2-7, so the J call may be wrong. The CDR3 covers 17 residues. The germline V gene has CDR1 SGHNT and CDR2 YENEEA.

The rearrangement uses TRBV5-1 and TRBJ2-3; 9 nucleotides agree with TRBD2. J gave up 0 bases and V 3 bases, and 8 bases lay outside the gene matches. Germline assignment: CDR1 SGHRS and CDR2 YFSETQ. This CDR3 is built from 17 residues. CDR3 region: CASSSLPSGTSTDTQYF. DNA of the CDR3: TGCGCCAGCAGCTCCCTACCTAGCGGGACGAGCACAGATACGCAGTATTTT.

The CDR3 DNA follows: TGCGCCAGCAGCATGGGACAGGGTTTTGAAAAACTGTTTTTT. Residues: CASSMGQGFEKLFF. The rearrangement links TRBV5-1 to TRBJ1-4, with 9 bases aligning to TRBD1. The CDR3 sequence is 14 residues long. V lost 4 bases and J lost 7; bases outside the gene matches: 5. Germline lookup yields CDR1 SGHRS and CDR2 YFSETQ.

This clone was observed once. CDR3 in DNA: TGTGCCAGTAGTATAATACCCGGGACAGGGGGCACAGATACGCAGTATTTT. It translates to CASSIIPGTGGTDTQYF. The chain has TRBV19 and TRBJ2-3; TRBD1 matches at 10 bases. There are 17 residues in the CDR3. Germline CDR1 is LNHDA and CDR2 is SQIVND (reference sequence). J was trimmed by 1 base and V by 2 bases; bases with no gene match: 6.

The chain's CDR3 is CASSIEPGGSYEQYF. The CDR3 DNA reads TGTGCCAGTAGTATAGAACCGGGAGGCTCCTACGAGCAGTACTTC. The chain carries TRBV19 and TRBJ2-7; 7 nucleotides line up with TRBD2. J was trimmed by 0 bases and V by 0 bases; bases with no gene match: 2. The CDR3 covers 15 residues. The V gene's germline CDR1 is LNHDA and CDR2 SQIVND (reference sequence).

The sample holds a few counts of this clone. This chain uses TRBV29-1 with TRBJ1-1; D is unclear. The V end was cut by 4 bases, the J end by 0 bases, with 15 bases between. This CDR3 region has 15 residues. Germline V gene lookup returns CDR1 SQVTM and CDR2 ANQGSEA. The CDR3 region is CSVVQVGELNTEAFF. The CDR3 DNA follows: TGCAGCGTTGTCCAGGTGGGAGAATTGAACACTGAAGCTTTCTTT.

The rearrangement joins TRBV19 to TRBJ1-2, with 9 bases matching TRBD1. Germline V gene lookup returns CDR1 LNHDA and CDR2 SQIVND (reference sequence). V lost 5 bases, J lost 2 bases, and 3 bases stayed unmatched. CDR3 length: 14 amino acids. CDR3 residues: CASSSGQGNYGYTF. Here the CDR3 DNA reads TGTGCCAGTAGTTCGGGACAGGGCAACTATGGCTACACCTTC.

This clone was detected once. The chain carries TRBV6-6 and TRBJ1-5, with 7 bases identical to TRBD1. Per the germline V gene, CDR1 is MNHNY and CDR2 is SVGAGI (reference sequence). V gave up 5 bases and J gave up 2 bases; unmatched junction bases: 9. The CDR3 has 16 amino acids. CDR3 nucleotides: TGTGCCAGCAGTCTACTCCTCGGACAGGGCAATCAGCCCCAGCATTTT. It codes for CASSLLLGQGNQPQHF.